The 17 T cell receptor beta chains below all came from one sample that was sequenced in a study of siplizumab effects on memory and regulatory T cells. Clones were sequenced by immunoSEQ multiplex PCR, and TCRdb holds only the in-frame ones, with some missing. The sample has some 100,000 clones; about 90% are singletons. Sequencing was performed on CD4+ T cells sorted from blood. These receptors were collected from a human donor in good health. Some clones in this sample may be carry-over from other donors' samples.

The gene calls are TRBV20-1 and TRBJ2-2; D call uncertain. V was shortened by 3 bases and J by 7 bases, with 6 bases between the two germline ends. The CDR3 is 11 amino acids. The germline gives CDR1 DFQATT, CDR2 SNEGSKA (reference sequence). CDR3 protein: CSASDVGELFF. The CDR3 coding sequence is TGCAGTGCTAGCGACGTCGGGGAGCTGTTTTTT.

The CDR3 DNA follows: TGTGCCAGCAGTCCACGACAGGGACGCAATGAGCAGTTCTTC. Protein product: CASSPRQGRNEQFF. This chain joins TRBV28 and TRBJ2-1; 7 nucleotides align to TRBD1. The CDR3 covers 14 residues. Germline CDR1 is MDHEN and CDR2 is SYDVKM. V gave up 5 bases and J gave up 6 bases; unmatched junction bases: 7.

V gene TRBV9 combines with J gene TRBJ2-2; no definite D call. The CDR3 is 15 residues long. Trimming cost V 4 bases and J 0 bases, with 10 bases left between them. Germline V CDR1 and CDR2: SGDLS, YYNGEE. CDR3 nucleotide sequence: TGTGCCAGCAGCCCCGGGTCGGCGAACACCGGGGAGCTGTTTTTT. Its protein product is CASSPGSANTGELFF.

The chain carries TRBV5-1 and TRBJ2-2, with D possibly TRBD1 on 5 matching bases. Germline V CDR1 and CDR2: SGHRS, YFSETQ. The length of the CDR3 is 15 residues. Trimming removed 8 bases at V and 5 bases at J, with 19 bases between. The CDR3 region has the DNA TGCGCCAGTCAACCAGGGTTCAGCGCGACCGGGGAGCTGTTTTTT. This translates into CASQPGFSATGELFF.

The V gene is TRBV7-2, the J gene TRBJ2-5; TRBD2 agrees at 13 bases. Germline loops: CDR1 SGHTA, CDR2 FQGNSA. There are 16 residues in the CDR3. With V trimmed by 2 bases and J by 5 bases, 5 bases remained unmatched. The CDR3 loop reads CASSLTSGRARETQYF. The CDR3 DNA follows: TGTGCCAGCAGCTTAACTAGCGGGAGGGCCCGGGAGACCCAGTACTTC. Supplemented by reference TRBV7-2 and TRBJ2-5, the full variable domain reads GAGVSQSPSNKVTEKGKDVELRCDPISGHTALYWYRQSLGQGLEFLIYFQGNSAPDKSGLPSDRFSAERTGGSVSTLTIQRTQQEDSAVYLCASSLTSGRARETQYFGPGTRLLVL.

V gene TRBV30 combines with J gene TRBJ2-7; D is tentatively TRBD1 or TRBD2 (6 bases each). Germline V gives CDR1 GTSNPN, CDR2 SVGIG (reference sequence). This CDR3 is built from 13 residues. The V gene lost 2 bases and the J gene lost 6 bases, with 14 bases spanning the gap. CDR3: CAWSRGERGEQYF. For the CDR3, the DNA is TGTGCCTGGAGTAGGGGGGAGCGCGGCGAGCAGTACTTC.

The rearrangement uses TRBV19 and TRBJ1-2, with a weak D call TRBD1 (5 bases). Germline V gene sequence: CDR1 LNHDA, CDR2 SQIVND (reference sequence). The CDR3 totals 15 residues. With 0 bases removed from V and 5 bases from J, the gap between germline ends came to 13 bases. DNA for the CDR3: TGTGCCAGTAGTATAGATGCGGGACGTCAGTATGGCTACACCTTC. The encoded protein is CASSIDAGRQYGYTF.

About this clone: An end of the junction differs from the germline gene, which may be a read error. The chain joins TRBV6-5 to TRBJ2-5; D is ambiguous. In germline, CDR1 is MNHEY, CDR2 SVGAGI. The CDR3 runs to 13 residues. CDR3 amino acids: CASSLYLGHLGHF. The CDR3 region has the DNA TGTGCCAGCAGTCTCTACCTCGGGCACCTAGGGCACTTC.

V usage is TRBV21-1 and J usage is TRBJ1-1; no check of the table's D call, TRBD1, against the DNA was made. TRBV21-1 is classified as a pseudogene. The CDR3 contains 13 residues. CDR3 sequence: CASSKPVNTEAFF. CDR3 bases: TGTGCCAGCAGCAAACCAGTGAACACTGAAGCTTTCTTT.

This chain uses TRBV11-3 with TRBJ2-3; maybe TRBD1 (5 bases). The V and J ends lost 5 bases and 2 bases respectively, with 8 bases between them. The CDR3 contains 13 residues. Germline values: CDR1 SGHNT, CDR2 YENEEA. CDR3 in DNA: TGTGCCAGCAGCCCTGGGGCCACAGATACGCAGTATTTT. It encodes CASSPGATDTQYF.

This chain joins TRBV6-1 and TRBJ1-3; weak D call: TRBD1 (5 bases). Trimming pared 5 bases from V and 0 bases from J, leaving 8 bases between. CDR1 and CDR2 from the germline V gene are MNHNS and SASEGT. There are 14 residues in the CDR3. CDR3 nucleotide sequence: TGTGCCAGCAGTCCAGGGACCTCTGGAAACACCATATATTTT. This gives the protein CASSPGTSGNTIYF.

V and J are TRBV29-1 and TRBJ2-4; D not resolved. This CDR3 has 12 residues. From germline, CDR1 is SQVTM and CDR2 ANQGSEA. The ends were cut back, 3 bases at V and 8 bases at J, with 11 bases in the middle. The CDR3 nucleotides are TGCAGCGTTGAGAACAGCAACTACATTCAGTACTTC. Its protein product is CSVENSNYIQYF. Together with reference TRBV29-1 and TRBJ2-4, the CDR3 gives the full variable domain: SAVISQKPSRDICQRGTSLTIQCQVDSQVTMMFWYRQQPGQSLTLIATANQGSEATYESGFVIDKFPISRPNLTFSTLTVSNMSPEDSSIYLCSVENSNYIQYFGAGTRLSVL.

J is TRBJ2-1 and V is TRBV7-9; 9 positions agree with TRBD2. Germline V gene lookup returns CDR1 SEHNR and CDR2 FQNEAQ (reference sequence). Germline trimming cut 6 bases from V and 9 bases from J; bases unmatched to any gene: 21. The CDR3 has 18 amino acids. The DNA for the CDR3 is TGTGCCAGCAGACCGAGACTCTTTAGCGGGAGCTCTCGCGGTGAGCAGTTCTTC. Protein: CASRPRLFSGSSRGEQFF.

The chain combines TRBV28 with TRBJ1-2; the D gene is possibly TRBD1 (6 bases). This CDR3 spans 11 amino acids. Germline lookup yields CDR1 MDHEN and CDR2 SYDVKM. This chain's CDR3 is CAGGTNYGYTF. The CDR3 DNA is TGTGCAGGGGGGACAAACTATGGCTACACCTTC.

The chain combines TRBV2 with TRBJ2-7, with a tentative D call TRBD2 (5 bases). Germline V gene lookup returns CDR1 SNHLY and CDR2 FYNNEI. This CDR3 has 12 residues. Trimming stripped 3 bases from V and 3 bases from J, with 6 bases between. CDR3 sequence (DNA): TGTGCCAGCAGTGATGGAGGCTACGAGCAGTACTTC. Amino acid sequence: CASSDGGYEQYF.

The chain is built from TRBV11-2 and TRBJ2-7; 9 positions agree with TRBD1. V trimming: 2 bases; J trimming: 6 bases; junction bases outside the gene matches: 8. This CDR3 is 15 amino acids long. Germline CDR1 reads SGHAT; CDR2 reads FQNNGV. CDR3 nucleotides: TGTGCCAGCAGCTTATCCGGGACAGGGTCCGGCGAGCAGTACTTC. Translated: CASSLSGTGSGEQYF.

The chain combines TRBV4-1 with TRBJ2-2, with 12 bases aligning to TRBD2. CDR3 length: 21 residues. Germline V gene lookup returns CDR1 MGHRA and CDR2 YSYEKL. The V segment lost 2 bases and the J segment 5 bases; nucleotides outside the gene matches: 18. CDR3 sequence (DNA): TGCGCCAGCAGCCAACCGAAGGGGGGGCTAGCGGGAGGGCCGGGTACCGGGGAGCTGTTTTTT. It translates to CASSQPKGGLAGGPGTGELFF.